The source of this T cell receptor beta chain is a study of PD-L1 blockade in urothelial cancer. Study as a whole: Atezolizumab therapy began for patients at some point between 2013 and 2014, dosed at 1,200 mg intravenously every 3 weeks. Analysis of blood occurred 3 weeks (second dose) and 6 weeks after treatment start.

Only in-frame clones appear in the TCRdb table, and some are missing; sequencing was by immunoSEQ multiplex PCR. The sample lists some 84,000 clones; about nine tenths were seen once. Looked up from germline, CDR1 is SGDLS and CDR2 is YYNGEE. The CDR3 sequence is 15 residues long. V gave up 4 bases and J gave up 2 bases, with 15 bases separating them. Diagnoses among patients were locally advanced or metastatic urothelial carcinoma. The clonotype originates from a woman in her 70s with urothelial cancer. The genes are TRBV9 and TRBJ1-1, with a possible D match to TRBD1 (6 bases). Here the sequenced sample was PBMCs, taken around atezolizumab (anti-PD-L1) treatment. Here the CDR3 reads CASSRGQFTNTEAFF. The CDR3 coding sequence is TGTGCCAGCAGCCGAGGACAGTTTACTAACACTGAAGCTTTCTTT.